Below, 20 T cell receptor beta chains from the same sample are listed, as sequenced in a study of blood T cell repertoires in COVID-19. Measured with immunoSEQ multiplex PCR; TCRdb has only the in-frame clones, and not every one. The sample shows more than 300,000 clones, more than 75% of them seen only once. The sample comprised PBMCs or T cells enriched from blood (not recorded which). The receptors come from a woman younger than 35 who had recovered from COVID-19.

Only one count was recorded for this clone. The chain combines TRBV5-1 with TRBJ1-2; weak D call: TRBD1 (5 bases). The CDR3 is 14 residues long. The V and J ends lost 4 bases and 7 bases respectively, with 17 bases between them. Germline values: CDR1 SGHRS, CDR2 YFSETQ. In DNA form, the CDR3 reads TGCGCCAGCAGCCCCCCCGGGGGAGCGAGTGGCTACACCTTC. It codes for CASSPPGGASGYTF.

The chain uses TRBV5-6 and TRBJ1-2; D call uncertain. Trimming left V 1 base short and J 8 bases short, with 12 bases between. CDR3 size: 13 residues. Germline V lookup: CDR1 SGHDT, CDR2 YYEEEE. CDR3 sequence: CASSLFEASGYTF. The CDR3, as DNA: TGTGCCAGCAGCTTGTTTGAGGCGTCGGGCTACACCTTC.

This chain connects TRBV28 to TRBJ2-7, with D possibly matching TRBD1 (6 bases). Germline CDR1 is MDHEN and CDR2 is SYDVKM. The CDR3 contains 14 residues. Trimming removed 5 bases at V and 4 bases at J, with 15 bases between. The CDR3 loop is CASSQLQGRYEQYF. In DNA form, the CDR3 reads TGTGCCAGCAGTCAACTACAGGGCAGGTACGAGCAGTACTTC.

The CDR3 DNA reads as TGTGCCAGCAGCCTTGGACAGGTCTACGAGCAGTACTTC. Translating gives CASSLGQVYEQYF. The chain is built from TRBV3-1 (or the pseudogene TRBV3-2) and TRBJ2-7; 7 bases line up with TRBD1. V gave up 4 bases and J gave up 3 bases; unmatched junction bases: 3. This CDR3 comprises 13 residues. Germline lookup yields CDR1 LGHDT and CDR2 YNNKEL (reference sequence).

The rearrangement links TRBV7-2 to TRBJ2-7, with 15 bases identical to TRBD2. Germline CDR1 and CDR2: SGHTA and FQGNSA. This CDR3 comprises 17 residues. V was clipped by 4 bases and J by 1 base; unmatched bases: 5. The CDR3 DNA reads as TGTGCCAGCAGCTCAGGACTAGCGGGGGGGGCTTCCTACGAGCAGTACTTC. Its translation: CASSSGLAGGASYEQYF.

This clone was detected only a few times. The rearrangement uses TRBV2 and TRBJ2-7, with D tentatively TRBD1 (6 bases). V dropped 5 bases and J dropped 4 bases, with 12 bases sitting between them. Germline CDR1 SNHLY, CDR2 FYNNEI. The CDR3 extends over 13 amino acids. This CDR3 reads CASSLGQTYEQYF. Here the CDR3 DNA reads TGTGCCAGCAGTCTAGGACAGACATACGAGCAGTACTTC.

The chain is built from TRBV27 and TRBJ2-7; 7 bases align to TRBD1. The CDR3 loop spans 20 amino acids. The V gene's germline CDR1 is MNHEY and CDR2 SMNVEV (reference sequence). The junction had 27 bases not matched to a gene; V was cut back by 10 bases and J by 0 bases. The CDR3 loop is CANPDREFDRAALGSYEQYF. The CDR3 DNA follows: TGTGCCAACCCTGATAGGGAATTCGACAGGGCCGCTTTAGGCTCCTACGAGCAGTACTTC.

The rearrangement joins TRBV7-3 to TRBJ1-2; tentatively, D is TRBD1 (6 bases). Germline values: CDR1 SGHTA, CDR2 FQGTGA. V was trimmed by 4 bases and J by 1 base, leaving 10 bases between them. The CDR3 has 14 residues. CDR3: CASSSGDLNYGYTF. The CDR3 DNA is TGTGCCAGCAGCTCAGGGGACCTTAACTATGGCTACACCTTC.

The genes are TRBV7-2 and TRBJ1-1; 8 bases agree with TRBD1. The CDR3 contains 16 residues. The V and J ends lost 5 bases and 1 base, in that order; junction bases with no gene match: 9. Germline lookup yields CDR1 SGHTA and CDR2 FQGNSA. The CDR3 sequence: CASSATGVRGNTEAFF. The CDR3 DNA reads TGTGCCAGCAGCGCGACAGGGGTTCGGGGGAACACTGAAGCTTTCTTT.

The chain is built from TRBV11-3 and TRBJ2-7; D perhaps matches TRBD2 (5 bases). V gave up 3 bases and J gave up 3 bases, with 9 bases separating them. This CDR3 region has 13 residues. In germline, CDR1 is SGHNT, CDR2 YENEEA. The CDR3 DNA sequence: TGTGCCAGCAGCTTCGCCGGGAACTACGAGCAGTACTTC. Amino acids: CASSFAGNYEQYF.

The chain employs TRBV6-5 and TRBJ1-6, with D unclear. In germline, CDR1 is MNHEY, CDR2 SVGAGI. Trimming pared 5 bases from V and 8 bases from J, leaving 10 bases between. This CDR3 is built from 13 residues. This chain's CDR3 is CASSRTRDSPLHF. The CDR3, as DNA: TGTGCCAGCAGTCGCACTAGGGATTCACCCCTCCACTTT.

The chain is built from TRBV7-3 and TRBJ2-3; 7 bases are shared with TRBD1. The CDR3 contains 16 residues. With V trimmed by 0 bases and J by 2 bases, 5 bases remained unmatched. Germline V CDR1 and CDR2: SGHTA, FQGTGA. As DNA, the CDR3 is TGTGCCAGCAGCTTAACCGGGACAGTAACCACAGATACGCAGTATTTT. Protein product: CASSLTGTVTTDTQYF.

In its sample, this clone was seen a few times. The chain recombines TRBV4-2 with TRBJ1-5; 9 nucleotides match TRBD1. The trim removed 1 base at V and 6 bases at J, leaving 7 bases unmatched. This CDR3 comprises 16 residues. Germline V CDR1 and CDR2: LGHNA, YNFKEQ. CDR3 in amino acids: CASSQAADRGGQPQHF. The CDR3 region has the DNA TGTGCCAGCAGCCAAGCCGCGGACAGGGGAGGTCAGCCCCAGCATTTT.

The chain is built from TRBV7-3 and TRBJ1-2; D unclear. Between the trimmed V and J ends, which lost 6 bases and 4 bases, there was a span of 12 bases. Germline CDR1 SGHTA, CDR2 FQGTGA. The CDR3 extends over 13 amino acids. Here the CDR3 reads CASRAHNLYGYTF. The CDR3 DNA reads as TGTGCCAGCAGGGCCCACAATCTCTATGGCTACACCTTC.

This rearrangement joins TRBV9 to TRBJ1-4; the match to TRBD1 covers 10 bases. Germline V CDR1 and CDR2: SGDLS, YYNGEE. The CDR3 covers 16 residues. V dropped 4 bases and J dropped 5; count of bases not matched to a gene: 8. The CDR3 region has the DNA TGTGCCAGCAGCCCGGGATGGGACAGGGGAAATGAAAAACTGTTTTTT. Translation: CASSPGWDRGNEKLFF.

The rearrangement links TRBV6-5 to TRBJ2-7; TRBD1 matches at 8 bases. Germline lookup yields CDR1 MNHEY and CDR2 SVGAGI. This CDR3 comprises 13 residues. V was clipped by 4 bases and J by 6 bases; unmatched bases: 5. The CDR3 DNA reads TGTGCCAGCAGTTCCTGGACAGGGACCGAGCAGTACTTC. Amino acid sequence: CASSSWTGTEQYF.

The chain links TRBV10-1 to TRBJ1-5; D uncertain. The CDR3 sequence is 14 residues long. Trimming stripped 2 bases from V and 6 bases from J, with 11 bases between. Germline loops: CDR1 WNHNN, CDR2 SYGVQD (reference sequence). The CDR3 region has the DNA TGCGCCAGCAGTGAGAGCCAGGCTTTTCAGCCCCAGCATTTT. This encodes CASSESQAFQPQHF.

The table lists this clone with a count of one. The V call is TRBV9, the J call TRBJ2-1; 16 bases are shared with TRBD2. CDR1 SGDLS and CDR2 YYNGEE come from the germline V gene. With 0 bases clipped from V and 2 bases from J, the junction kept 14 bases outside the gene matches. CDR3 length: 22 residues. The CDR3 coding sequence is TGTGCCAGCAGCGTAGTGCCTCCAGCGGGACTAGCGGGGGGGCCTACCTACAATGAGCAGTTCTTC. It codes for CASSVVPPAGLAGGPTYNEQFF.

This chain links TRBV13 with TRBJ2-7; D gene uncertain. Per the germline V gene, CDR1 is PRHDT and CDR2 is FYEKMQ (reference sequence). The CDR3 contains 14 residues. With 5 bases removed from V and 5 bases from J, the gap between germline ends came to 16 bases. CDR3 nucleotides: TGTGCCAGCAGCCGAAGGCAGGAATTGGACGAGCAGTACTTC. It encodes CASSRRQELDEQYF.

The gene calls are TRBV12-5 and TRBJ2-4; TRBD2 might be the D (6 bases). Looked up from germline, CDR1 is LGHNT and CDR2 is FRNRAP. The V end was cut by 1 base, the J end by 0 bases, with 13 bases between. The CDR3 totals 17 residues. The CDR3 spells CASGLAPGDIAKNIQYF. CDR3 nucleotide sequence: TGTGCTAGTGGTTTGGCTCCGGGGGATATAGCCAAAAACATTCAGTACTTC.